This T cell receptor (beta chain) was sequenced for a study of blood T cell repertoires in COVID-19. Repertoires were generated with immunoSEQ multiplex PCR, while TCRdb's copy carries only in-frame clones and drops some. The repertoire holds tens of thousands of clones, about 86% seen once, with around 4% in the top ten. Trimming stripped 1 base from V and 2 bases from J, with 21 bases between. The germline gives CDR1 LGHNT, CDR2 FRNRAP. The CDR3 runs 18 residues. J is TRBJ2-7 and V is TRBV12-5, with D maybe TRBD1 (6 bases). Sequencing used peripheral blood. The sequence came from a middle-aged man with acute or convalescent COVID-19. CDR3 in DNA: TGTGCTAGTGGTTTGGAAAAAACCGGGACAAGGGGGACCTACGAGCAGTACTTC. This codes for CASGLEKTGTRGTYEQYF.